Following are 21 T cell receptor beta chains from one sample sequenced in a study of T-cell reconstitution after alpha-beta-depleted transplantation in children. This sample's TCRbeta library carried unique molecular identifier barcodes. TCRdb re-called the PCR reads through MiXCR, storing one row per CDR3 protein. This sample has 200,000 or so distinct CDR3 sequences, with approximately 7% found just once. The sequences come from PBMCs, collected before TCRalphabeta/CD19-depleted stem cell transplant. These receptors came from a boy aged 2 to 9 with acute lymphoblastic leukemia, due to receive a stem cell transplant.

In this sample, this clonotype turned up many times. The chain joins TRBV12-3 or TRBV12-4 to TRBJ2-7, with D perhaps TRBD2 (5 bases). Deletions cut 5 bases from V and 0 bases from J, with 11 bases between. The CDR3 loop spans 14 amino acids. The CDR3 protein is CASSPGISSYEQYF. The CDR3 DNA follows: TGTGCCAGCAGTCCCGGGATTAGCTCCTACGAGCAGTACTTC.

This clonotype was counted at least ten times. The V call is TRBV6-1, the J call TRBJ2-5, with D perhaps TRBD2 (6 bases). The germline V and J ends were trimmed by 6 bases and 2 bases, with 13 bases remaining between them. Germline V lookup: CDR1 MNHNS, CDR2 SASEGT. This CDR3 is built from 14 residues. The CDR3 bases are TGTGCCAGCAGCCCGGCAGGGAGGCAAGAGACCCAGTACTTC. This gives the protein CASSPAGRQETQYF.

The genes are TRBV28 and TRBJ1-2; no reliable D call. The CDR3 has 14 residues. The V end lost 3 bases, the J end lost 4 bases, and 12 bases lay between the germline ends. CDR1 is MDHEN, CDR2 SYDVKM, per germline. The CDR3 protein is CASSFTGGRYGYTF. The CDR3 coding sequence is TGTGCCAGCAGTTTTACGGGAGGACGCTATGGCTACACCTTC.

The DNA of the CDR3 is TGTGCCAGCAGCTGGGCGGGGAGCACAGATACGCAGTATTTT. As protein: CASSWAGSTDTQYF. The chain combines TRBV2 with TRBJ2-3, with a weak D call TRBD2 (6 bases). Trimming removed 6 bases at V and 0 bases at J, with 10 bases between. CDR3 length: 14 residues. Germline CDR1 and CDR2: SNHLY and FYNNEI.

This clonotype was counted ten times or more. V gene TRBV12-3 or TRBV12-4 combines with J gene TRBJ2-1; 9 bases match TRBD2. The length of the CDR3 is 15 residues. V dropped 3 bases and J dropped 9; count of bases not matched to a gene: 9. The CDR3 sequence: CASSFAGGAFSEQFF. Here the CDR3 DNA reads TGTGCCAGCAGTTTTGCGGGGGGGGCTTTCAGTGAGCAGTTCTTC.

The J gene is TRBJ1-2, the V gene TRBV5-6; 7 nucleotides line up with TRBD1. This CDR3 is 14 amino acids long. Germline V gives CDR1 SGHDT, CDR2 YYEEEE. Trimming cost V 4 bases and J 10 bases; bases outside gene matches: 13. CDR3 region: CASSRPGQLVVYTF. CDR3 DNA sequence: TGTGCCAGCAGCCGACCGGGACAGCTTGTTGTCTACACCTTC.

The CDR3 sequence: CATSSDPAYQPQHF. The CDR3 bases are TGTGCCACCAGCAGCGACCCAGCCTACCAGCCCCAGCATTTT. The rearrangement joins TRBV15 to TRBJ1-5; D unclear. CDR1 is LNHNV, CDR2 YYDKDF, per germline (reference sequence). Trimming pared 3 bases from V and 7 bases from J, leaving 13 bases between. The CDR3 is 14 residues long.

The table lists this clonotype with a few counts. This chain connects TRBV12-3 or TRBV12-4 to TRBJ2-3, with a weak D call TRBD2 (6 bases). The CDR3 length is 15 residues. The V end lost 6 bases, the J end lost 2 bases, and 15 bases lay between the germline ends. This CDR3 is CASRAASDYTDTQYF. The CDR3 region has the DNA TGTGCCAGCAGAGCCGCTAGCGACTACACAGATACGCAGTATTTT.

This clonotype appeared many times. The chain combines TRBV28 with TRBJ2-5; D unresolved. V was pared by 2 bases and J by 2 bases, with 24 bases between. This CDR3 spans 19 amino acids. CDR1 is MDHEN, CDR2 SYDVKM, per germline. This chain's CDR3 is CASSLGPSSPRGMQETQYF. DNA of the CDR3: TGTGCCAGCAGTTTAGGACCGTCGAGCCCAAGAGGCATGCAAGAGACCCAGTACTTC.

A few counts support this clonotype. The rearrangement uses TRBV27 and TRBJ2-1; D is uncertain. Germline assignment: CDR1 MNHEY and CDR2 SMNVEV (reference sequence). CDR3 length equals 15 residues. The V end lost 2 bases, the J end lost 0 bases, and 8 bases lay between the germline ends. The CDR3 DNA is TGTGCCAGCAGTTTACAGCGAAGCTCCTACAATGAGCAGTTCTTC. Translating gives CASSLQRSSYNEQFF.

This clonotype was recorded many times. The rearrangement uses TRBV29-1 and TRBJ2-7; 8 nucleotides line up with TRBD2. Germline V gives CDR1 SQVTM, CDR2 ANQGSEA. CDR3 length: 13 amino acids. V lost 6 bases and J lost 0; bases outside the gene matches: 4. In DNA, the CDR3 is TGCAGCGTCCAAGCGGGGGCCTCCTACGAGCAGTACTTC. Amino acids: CSVQAGASYEQYF.

This clonotype showed up just a few times. The V gene is TRBV3-1, the J gene TRBJ2-2; D is undetermined. Germline loops: CDR1 LGHDT, CDR2 YNNKEL (reference sequence). Trimming cost V 1 base and J 4 bases, with 4 bases left between them. The CDR3 is 13 amino acids. CDR3 region: CASSQVLTGELFF. In DNA form, the CDR3 reads TGTGCCAGCAGCCAAGTCCTCACCGGGGAGCTGTTTTTT.

This clonotype was counted ten times or more. This chain connects TRBV12-3 or TRBV12-4 to TRBJ2-1; 7 bases fit TRBD1. The CDR3 is made up of 12 amino acids. The ends lost 6 bases at V and 8 bases at J; junction bases unmatched: 4. CDR3 sequence reads: CASRPDRDEQFF. The CDR3 DNA reads as TGTGCCAGCAGGCCCGACAGGGATGAGCAGTTCTTC.

The gene calls are TRBV7-8 and TRBJ2-7; D not resolved. Germline V gene sequence: CDR1 SGHVS, CDR2 FQNEAQ. V gave up 2 bases and J gave up 0 bases, with 17 bases separating them. The length of the CDR3 is 17 residues. CDR3 sequence reads: CASSLLSPRLSSYEQYF. The CDR3 coding sequence is TGTGCCAGCAGCTTATTGTCTCCCCGTCTCAGCTCCTACGAGCAGTACTTC.

This clonotype has ten or more counts. This sequence joins TRBV28 and TRBJ2-2; D gene unclear. V lost 6 bases to trimming and J lost 6 bases, with 5 bases between them. This CDR3 comprises 11 residues. The germline gives CDR1 MDHEN, CDR2 SYDVKM. The CDR3 reads CASSFSGELFF. The CDR3 nucleotides are TGTGCCAGCAGCTTCTCCGGGGAGCTGTTTTTT.

This clonotype has a count of ten or more. The rearrangement joins TRBV29-1 to TRBJ2-7; D is unclear. The CDR3 covers 14 residues. Trimming stripped 1 base from V and 2 bases from J, with 12 bases between. The germline V gene encodes CDR1 SQVTM and CDR2 ANQGSEA. This CDR3 is CSVEVGSATYEQYF. In DNA, the CDR3 is TGCAGCGTTGAAGTCGGGTCAGCCACCTACGAGCAGTACTTC.

This chain uses TRBV7-9 with TRBJ1-2; D possibly corresponds to TRBD1 (6 bases). V lost 3 bases and J 5 bases, leaving 13 bases between the germline ends. Germline V gene lookup returns CDR1 SEHNR and CDR2 FQNEAQ (reference sequence). CDR3 length: 14 residues. DNA for the CDR3: TGTGCCAGCAGCTTGGGAACAGGGAGGTATGGCTACACCTTC. This translates into CASSLGTGRYGYTF.

This chain links TRBV28 with TRBJ1-2; D ambiguous. Trimming left V 3 bases short and J 4 bases short, with 12 bases between. Germline V gives CDR1 MDHEN, CDR2 SYDVKM. The CDR3 has 14 residues. CDR3 sequence: CASSLGSLGYGYTF. CDR3 nucleotides: TGTGCCAGCAGTTTGGGCTCTCTGGGCTATGGCTACACCTTC.

This clonotype appeared many times. The rearrangement uses TRBV29-1 and TRBJ1-2; D not certain. Per the germline V gene, CDR1 is SQVTM and CDR2 is ANQGSEA. The V and J ends lost 7 bases and 9 bases respectively, with 21 bases between them. The CDR3 runs 13 residues. CDR3: CSAPAVGEWRYTF. The CDR3 DNA follows: TGCAGCGCACCCGCGGTCGGGGAATGGCGCTACACCTTC.

Ten or more counts support this clonotype. Written as DNA, the CDR3 is TGTGCCAGCAGTTTAGGGGCCGCGGCCACAGATACGCAGTATTTT. It translates to CASSLGAAATDTQYF. This chain links TRBV28 with TRBJ2-3; possible D gene TRBD1, 5 bases. This CDR3 is 15 amino acids long. Per germline, CDR1 MDHEN and CDR2 SYDVKM. Trimming shortened V by 2 bases and J by 2 bases, and 11 bases separated the two germline ends.

This clonotype came up many times. This rearrangement joins TRBV27 to TRBJ1-2; D is perhaps TRBD1 (6 bases). The germline V and J ends were trimmed by 5 bases and 5 bases, with 15 bases remaining between them. CDR3 length: 14 residues. CDR1 MNHEY and CDR2 SMNVEV come from the germline V gene (reference sequence). CDR3 amino acids: CASSPRGGAYGYTF. As DNA, the CDR3 is TGTGCCAGCAGTCCTAGAGGGGGGGCGTATGGCTACACCTTC.